Listed below are T cell receptor beta chains from one sample, sequenced in a study of neoadjuvant anti-PD-1 for oral cavity cancer. Data came from immunoSEQ multiplex PCR; TCRdb stores just in-frame clones and leaves some out. The sample records about 80,000 clones, approximately 80% being singletons. Here the sequenced sample was PBMCs, taken before nivolumab (anti-PD-1) treatment. These receptor sequences come from a person between 35 and 79 years old with oral cavity squamous cell carcinoma. Each CDR3 is given with its conserved first and last residue. The D gene is left open where the match is weak. Some rows mark clone size as missing; the rest say once, few, many or name a class of expanded clone.

j_call: TRBJ2-7
clone_size: .
d_call: TRBD2
v_call: TRBV7-9
cdr3_aa: CASSHRGVHEQYF
cdr3_nt: TGTGCCAGCAGCCATCGGGGGGTCCACGAGCAGTACTTC

j_call: TRBJ2-2
clone_size: .
d_call: .
v_call: TRBV7-8
cdr3_aa: CASSLGGEGRYRELFF
cdr3_nt: TGTGCCAGCAGCTTAGGGGGGGAAGGAAGGTACCGGGAGCTGTTTTTT

j_call: TRBJ2-7
clone_size: .
d_call: .
v_call: TRBV6-5
cdr3_aa: CASSYFGTSSYEQYF
cdr3_nt: TGTGCCAGCAGTTACTTTGGGACCTCATCCTACGAGCAGTACTTC

j_call: TRBJ1-4
clone_size: .
d_call: .
v_call: TRBV5-1
cdr3_aa: CASSLEAQSEKLFF
cdr3_nt: TGCGCCAGCAGCTTGGAAGCACAGTCGGAAAAACTGTTTTTT

j_call: TRBJ1-1
clone_size: .
d_call: .
v_call: TRBV4-2
cdr3_aa: CASSQDWPDGLTEAFF
cdr3_nt: TGTGCCAGCAGCCAAGATTGGCCAGACGGGCTCACTGAAGCTTTCTTT

j_call: TRBJ2-5
clone_size: .
d_call: .
v_call: TRBV2
cdr3_aa: CASNSGVQETQYF
cdr3_nt: TGTGCCAGCAACTCGGGGGTCCAAGAGACCCAGTACTTC

j_call: TRBJ1-5
clone_size: once
d_call: .
v_call: TRBV5-6
cdr3_aa: CASSLQGNGNQPQHF
cdr3_nt: TGTGCCAGCAGCTTACAGGGTAACGGCAATCAGCCCCAGCATTTT

j_call: TRBJ2-7
clone_size: once
d_call: .
v_call: TRBV27
cdr3_aa: CASSLRQAPYEQYF
cdr3_nt: TGTGCCAGCAGTCTCAGACAGGCCCCCTACGAGCAGTACTTC

j_call: TRBJ1-5
clone_size: .
d_call: TRBD1
v_call: TRBV5-1
cdr3_aa: CASSPTGQINQPQHF
cdr3_nt: TGCGCCAGCAGCCCCACGGGACAGATAAATCAGCCCCAGCATTTT

j_call: TRBJ2-2
clone_size: once
d_call: .
v_call: TRBV2
cdr3_aa: CASVWQKNTGELFF
cdr3_nt: TGTGCCAGCGTCTGGCAGAAGAACACCGGGGAGCTGTTTTTT

j_call: TRBJ2-2
clone_size: .
d_call: TRBD1
v_call: TRBV11-2
cdr3_aa: CASSLGTGGTGELFF
cdr3_nt: TGTGCCAGCAGCTTAGGGACAGGGGGCACCGGGGAGCTGTTTTTT

j_call: TRBJ1-2
clone_size: .
d_call: TRBD1
v_call: TRBV20-1
cdr3_aa: CSVSGGGGYTF
cdr3_nt: TGCAGTGTTTCAGGGGGAGGGGGCTACACCTTC

j_call: TRBJ1-5
clone_size: .
d_call: .
v_call: TRBV6-6
cdr3_aa: CAGSRGQDQPQHF
cdr3_nt: TGTGCCGGGTCTCGGGGGCAGGATCAGCCCCAGCATTTT

j_call: TRBJ2-1
clone_size: .
d_call: TRBD1
v_call: TRBV7-3
cdr3_aa: CASSLRGGARNEQFF
cdr3_nt: TGTGCCAGCAGCTTAAGAGGGGGCGCGAGGAATGAGCAGTTCTTC

j_call: TRBJ2-3
clone_size: .
d_call: .
v_call: TRBV9
cdr3_aa: CASSVGVRELDTQYF
cdr3_nt: TGTGCCAGCAGCGTAGGTGTCAGGGAATTAGATACGCAGTATTTT

j_call: TRBJ2-3
clone_size: .
d_call: .
v_call: TRBV10-3
cdr3_aa: CAIREAGASTDTQYF
cdr3_nt: TGTGCCATCAGGGAAGCGGGTGCCAGCACAGATACGCAGTATTTT

j_call: TRBJ2-1
clone_size: .
d_call: TRBD2
v_call: TRBV19
cdr3_aa: CASSARTSGLNEQFF
cdr3_nt: TGTGCCAGTAGTGCCAGGACTAGCGGCTTGAATGAGCAGTTCTTC

j_call: TRBJ2-1
clone_size: .
d_call: .
v_call: TRBV27
cdr3_aa: CVSSPWGSGGGEQFF
cdr3_nt: TGTGTCAGCAGTCCCTGGGGCTCAGGGGGGGGTGAGCAGTTCTTC

j_call: TRBJ1-1
clone_size: .
d_call: TRBD1
v_call: TRBV30
cdr3_aa: CAWTRQGNTEAFF
cdr3_nt: TGTGCCTGGACCCGACAGGGGAACACTGAAGCTTTCTTT

j_call: TRBJ1-3
clone_size: .
d_call: .
v_call: TRBV7-2
cdr3_aa: CATGRSPVGNTIYF
cdr3_nt: TGTGCCACGGGTCGGTCGCCCGTTGGAAACACCATATATTTT

j_call: TRBJ2-7
clone_size: .
d_call: .
v_call: TRBV5-6
cdr3_aa: CASSLEGGSSYEQYF
cdr3_nt: TGTGCCAGCAGCTTGGAAGGTGGAAGCTCCTACGAGCAGTACTTC

j_call: TRBJ1-2
clone_size: .
d_call: .
v_call: TRBV19
cdr3_aa: CASSIKEQTNYGYTF
cdr3_nt: TGTGCCAGTAGTATAAAGGAACAGACCAACTATGGCTACACCTTC

j_call: TRBJ1-1
clone_size: .
d_call: .
v_call: TRBV29-1
cdr3_aa: CITGGGTEAFF
cdr3_nt: TGCATCACTGGAGGGGGCACTGAAGCTTTCTTT

j_call: TRBJ2-5
clone_size: .
d_call: TRBD2
v_call: TRBV10-2
cdr3_aa: CASSLGLAWAETQYF
cdr3_nt: TGCGCCAGCAGCTTGGGACTAGCCTGGGCGGAGACCCAGTACTTC

j_call: TRBJ1-2
clone_size: .
d_call: .
v_call: TRBV6-1
cdr3_aa: CASSQQVNYGYTF
cdr3_nt: TGTGCCAGCAGTCAACAGGTGAACTATGGCTACACCTTC

j_call: TRBJ2-5
clone_size: .
d_call: .
v_call: TRBV10-2
cdr3_aa: CASSDFLLETQYF
cdr3_nt: TGCGCCAGCAGTGACTTCCTTCTGGAGACCCAGTACTTC

j_call: TRBJ1-2
clone_size: once
d_call: .
v_call: TRBV11-2
cdr3_aa: CASSLVRGNNYGYTF
cdr3_nt: TGTGCCAGCAGCTTAGTCCGGGGCAATAACTATGGCTACACCTTC

j_call: TRBJ2-7
clone_size: .
d_call: TRBD2
v_call: TRBV10-3
cdr3_aa: CAISAATSGSYEQYF
cdr3_nt: TGTGCCATCAGTGCAGCGACTAGCGGGTCCTACGAGCAGTACTTC

j_call: TRBJ2-7
clone_size: .
d_call: TRBD1
v_call: TRBV7-9
cdr3_aa: CASSADRAYYEQYF
cdr3_nt: TGTGCCAGCAGCGCGGACAGGGCGTACTACGAGCAGTACTTC

j_call: TRBJ2-3
clone_size: .
d_call: .
v_call: TRBV14
cdr3_aa: CASSLPGTDTQYF
cdr3_nt: TGTGCCAGCAGCCTCCCCGGCACAGATACGCAGTATTTT

j_call: TRBJ2-7
clone_size: .
d_call: .
v_call: TRBV27
cdr3_aa: CASSPVGIASHEQYF
cdr3_nt: TGTGCCAGCAGCCCCGTCGGGATCGCCTCCCACGAGCAGTACTTC

j_call: TRBJ2-7
clone_size: .
d_call: TRBD2
v_call: TRBV6-5
cdr3_aa: CASSYSGLAGYEQYF
cdr3_nt: TGTGCCAGCAGTTACTCCGGTCTAGCGGGTTACGAGCAGTACTTC

j_call: TRBJ1-1
clone_size: .
d_call: .
v_call: TRBV30
cdr3_aa: CAWGTQNTEAFF
cdr3_nt: TGTGCCTGGGGGACCCAGAACACTGAAGCTTTCTTT

j_call: TRBJ1-5
clone_size: .
d_call: .
v_call: TRBV27
cdr3_aa: CASSFVQGTQPQHF
cdr3_nt: TGTGCCAGCAGTTTTGTACAGGGCACTCAGCCCCAGCATTTT

j_call: TRBJ1-2
clone_size: .
d_call: .
v_call: TRBV28
cdr3_aa: CASRLPGTQSGYTF
cdr3_nt: TGTGCCAGCAGGCTTCCCGGGACTCAGAGTGGCTACACCTTC

j_call: TRBJ2-3
clone_size: .
d_call: .
v_call: TRBV27
cdr3_aa: CASSFGQGLTDTQYF
cdr3_nt: TGTGCCAGCAGTTTTGGCCAGGGGTTAACAGATACGCAGTATTTT

j_call: TRBJ2-3
clone_size: .
d_call: .
v_call: TRBV7-3
cdr3_aa: CASSFGQSRGDTQYF
cdr3_nt: TGTGCCAGCAGCTTCGGGCAATCTCGGGGAGATACGCAGTATTTT

j_call: TRBJ2-6
clone_size: few
d_call: .
v_call: TRBV4-2
cdr3_aa: CASSQVGVGGSISGANVLTF
cdr3_nt: TGTGCCAGCAGCCAAGTTGGGGTTGGAGGGAGTATCTCTGGGGCCAACGTCCTGACTTTC

j_call: TRBJ2-3
clone_size: .
d_call: TRBD1
v_call: TRBV2
cdr3_aa: CASRQQGSDGDTQYF
cdr3_nt: TGTGCCAGCAGGCAACAGGGGTCCGATGGCGATACGCAGTATTTT

j_call: TRBJ1-2
clone_size: .
d_call: .
v_call: TRBV6-1
cdr3_aa: CASSELSRDLSGYTF
cdr3_nt: TGTGCCAGCAGTGAGCTGTCTCGGGACCTTTCAGGCTACACCTTC

j_call: TRBJ2-2
clone_size: .
d_call: .
v_call: TRBV27
cdr3_aa: CASSRRAPGAGGELFF
cdr3_nt: TGTGCCAGCAGTCGCAGGGCCCCCGGGGCGGGCGGGGAGCTGTTTTTT

j_call: TRBJ2-7
clone_size: .
d_call: .
v_call: TRBV4-1
cdr3_aa: CASSQRTGISYEQYF
cdr3_nt: TGCGCCAGCAGCCAACGAACAGGAATCTCCTACGAGCAGTACTTC

j_call: TRBJ2-3
clone_size: .
d_call: TRBD2
v_call: TRBV29-1
cdr3_aa: CSVERAGGPDTQYF
cdr3_nt: TGCAGCGTTGAAAGAGCGGGAGGCCCAGATACGCAGTATTTT

j_call: TRBJ2-3
clone_size: once
d_call: .
v_call: TRBV29-1
cdr3_aa: CSVEVSTDTQYF
cdr3_nt: TGCAGCGTGGAGGTCAGCACAGATACGCAGTATTTT

j_call: TRBJ2-1
clone_size: .
d_call: TRBD2
v_call: TRBV6-5
cdr3_aa: CASRPGLADRNEQFF
cdr3_nt: TGTGCCAGCAGGCCGGGACTAGCTGATCGCAATGAGCAGTTCTTC

j_call: TRBJ2-5
clone_size: .
d_call: .
v_call: TRBV6-1
cdr3_aa: CASSEPVQETQYF
cdr3_nt: TGTGCCAGCAGTGAGCCGGTACAAGAGACCCAGTACTTC

j_call: TRBJ1-1
clone_size: .
d_call: .
v_call: TRBV30
cdr3_aa: CAWSYITGTEAFF
cdr3_nt: TGTGCCTGGAGTTATATAACGGGGACTGAAGCTTTCTTT

j_call: TRBJ2-2
clone_size: .
d_call: .
v_call: TRBV6-6
cdr3_aa: CASSLTSYFTGELFF
cdr3_nt: TGTGCCAGCAGTTTGACAAGCTACTTCACCGGGGAGCTGTTTTTT

j_call: TRBJ2-2
clone_size: .
d_call: .
v_call: TRBV5-1
cdr3_aa: CASSFSGANTGELFF
cdr3_nt: TGCGCCAGCAGCTTTAGCGGTGCGAACACCGGGGAGCTGTTTTTT

j_call: TRBJ2-2
clone_size: .
d_call: TRBD1
v_call: TRBV7-7
cdr3_aa: CASSTGTGAVEELFF
cdr3_nt: TGTGCTAGCAGCACCGGGACAGGGGCCGTTGAGGAGCTGTTTTTT

j_call: TRBJ2-7
clone_size: once
d_call: .
v_call: TRBV5-4
cdr3_aa: CASSLEGGGSYEQYF
cdr3_nt: TGTGCCAGCAGCTTGGAAGGGGGGGGCTCCTACGAGCAGTACTTC

j_call: TRBJ1-5
clone_size: .
d_call: TRBD1
v_call: TRBV28
cdr3_aa: CASARQGEGNQPQHF
cdr3_nt: TGTGCCAGCGCGCGGCAGGGGGAAGGCAATCAGCCCCAGCATTTT

j_call: TRBJ1-1
clone_size: .
d_call: .
v_call: TRBV6-5
cdr3_aa: CASSSVGAEAFF
cdr3_nt: TGTGCCAGCAGTTCCGTCGGAGCTGAAGCTTTCTTT

j_call: TRBJ2-2
clone_size: .
d_call: .
v_call: TRBV6-1
cdr3_aa: CASSGNRVTGELFF
cdr3_nt: TGTGCCAGCAGTGGTAACAGGGTTACCGGGGAGCTGTTTTTT

j_call: TRBJ2-3
clone_size: .
d_call: .
v_call: TRBV6-5
cdr3_aa: CASSQGGAGTDTQYF
cdr3_nt: TGTGCCAGCAGCCAAGGGGGAGCCGGGACAGATACGCAGTATTTT

j_call: TRBJ2-6
clone_size: .
d_call: .
v_call: TRBV30
cdr3_aa: CAWNQGFGANVLTF
cdr3_nt: TGTGCCTGGAACCAGGGATTTGGGGCCAACGTCCTGACTTTC

j_call: TRBJ2-2
clone_size: .
d_call: .
v_call: TRBV10-3
cdr3_aa: CAIMGTPGTGELFF
cdr3_nt: TGTGCCATCATGGGCACGCCGGGGACCGGGGAGCTGTTTTTT